The source of this T cell receptor (beta chain) is a study of T cell repertoires in cytomegalovirus infection. About the study: Signatures in public TCR beta sequences pointed to both CMV infection and matching HLA type.

TCRdb reprocessed the reads with MiXCR, giving one entry per CDR3 protein. The sample yields roughly 760,000 distinct CDR3 sequences, approximately 34% seen once. The germline V and J ends were trimmed by 3 bases and 0 bases, with 16 bases remaining between them. Germline V lookup: CDR1 SGHNT, CDR2 YYREEE (reference sequence). The CDR3 extends over 16 amino acids. Study-level findings and limits: The ex vivo response was dominated by HLA-C-restricted CMV-specific TCR beta clonotypes.

This clonotype occurred a few times. Its antigen remains unidentified. This receptor was obtained from a human donor in good health (CMV status not recorded). Some clones in this sample may be carry-over from other donors' samples. This chain connects TRBV5-4 to TRBJ2-7; TRBD2 is a possible D gene (6 bases). Sequencing was done on a sample of PBMCs. The CDR3 bases are TGTGCCAGCAGCTCTCAACGGGACTCCAACTCCTACGAGCAGTACTTC. Encoded protein: CASSSQRDSNSYEQYF.